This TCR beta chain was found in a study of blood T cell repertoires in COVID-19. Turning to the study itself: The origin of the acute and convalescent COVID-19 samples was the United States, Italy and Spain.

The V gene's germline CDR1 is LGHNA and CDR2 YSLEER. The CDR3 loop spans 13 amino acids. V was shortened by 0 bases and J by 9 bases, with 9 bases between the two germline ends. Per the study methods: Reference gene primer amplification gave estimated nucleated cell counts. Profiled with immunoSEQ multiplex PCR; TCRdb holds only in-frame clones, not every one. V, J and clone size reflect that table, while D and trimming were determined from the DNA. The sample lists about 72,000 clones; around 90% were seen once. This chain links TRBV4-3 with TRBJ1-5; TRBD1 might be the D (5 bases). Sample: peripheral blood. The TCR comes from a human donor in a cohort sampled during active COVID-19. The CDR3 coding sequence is TGCGCCAGCAGCCAAGACGGTCAGGGGCCCCAGCATTTT. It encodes CASSQDGQGPQHF.